This paragraph covers one T cell receptor beta chain sequence. Germline CDR1 and CDR2: MGHDK and SYGVNS. Between the trimmed V and J ends, which lost 1 base and 0 bases, there was a span of 9 bases. The CDR3 extends over 15 amino acids. This entry comes from a study of blood T cell repertoires in COVID-19. Turning to the study itself: There were acute and convalescent COVID-19 samples, and they came from the United States, Italy and Spain. PBMCs, B-cell-depleted T cells, or T cells were the source of the cDNA or gDNA that made up the material.

Original processing methods: Quantification of nucleated cells was approximated via reference gene primer amplification. Assay: immunoSEQ multiplex PCR; the TCRdb copy retains only in-frame clones and omits some. From that table come the V and J calls and clone size; the DNA was used to work out D and trimming. This table has roughly 480,000 clones, approximately 92% appearing once. Seattle's enrolled individuals joined amid active infection and were then monitored longitudinally. This sequence joins TRBV25-1 and TRBJ1-1; D unresolved. The TCR sequence derives from a man aged 18 to 30 with COVID-19, enrolled during active disease. The specimen sequenced was peripheral blood. In DNA, the CDR3 is TGTGCCAGCAGTGAATCGGTCGGTTTGAACACTGAAGCTTTCTTT. This codes for CASSESVGLNTEAFF.